The following is a T cell receptor beta chain sequence with its context. No cognate antigen has been identified for it. The germline V gene gives CDR1 as MRHNA and CDR2 as SNTAGT. The CDR3 holds 14 amino acids from the cysteine to the phenylalanine. No DNA has been recorded. Density gradient separation was used to isolate peripheral blood mononuclear cells from healthy donor buffy coats. In the study, total CD8+ T cells were enriched by negative magnetic separation with EasySep or MojoSort CD8+ T cell isolation kits. For each subset, total RNA was extracted using an RNeasy Mini Kit from duplicate vials of some 140,000 sorted CD8+ T cells. PBMCs were used either fresh or after being cryopreserved in fetal bovine serum containing around 9.4% DMSO. CD8+ T cell subsets were sorted to purity by fluorescence-activated cell sorting on a FACSAria III. This specimen comes from a study of human CD8 memory T cell subsets (dated by TCRdb to about 2020). The study in broad terms: TCRbeta repertoires of stem-like (TSTEM), progenitor exhausted-like (TPEX) and effector memory CD8+ T cell subsets were compared to assess their clonal relationships. Roughly 6 donors each provided TSTEM, TPEX and effector memory subsets, from which TCRbeta repertoires were obtained. Study-level results and caveats: TSTEM and TPEX subsets showed similarly high normalized Shannon-Wiener diversity, whereas effector memory subsets were comparatively less diverse. Only TCRbeta chains were sequenced, and repertoire comparisons were based on more than five donors, with testing performed by paired t-tests and Bonferroni correction. Greater repertoire diversity in TSTEM than in TPEX subsets was suggested by Chao1 estimates, potentially reflecting a broader range of specificities. Both stem-like subsets shared clonotypes with effector memory cells, but TSTEM and TPEX repertoires overlapped minimally, suggesting distinct antigen spectra.

Instrument used: NextSeq 550. A Human TCR Profiling Kit was used to prepare UMI-labeled 5' RACE TCRbeta libraries. Every TCRbeta library was prepared in parallel with an identical number of PCR cycles. The study's processing was this. The number of functional CDR3beta clonotypes in each TCRbeta library ranged from roughly 2,800 to 20,000. MIGEC 1.2.9 handled UMI extraction and consensus assembly, with a minimum of three reads required per UMI. In-frame CDR3beta repertoires were extracted with MiXCR 3.0.3. Each sample was downsampled to 42,000 randomly selected UMIs before diversity metrics were calculated in VDJtools 1.2.1. For the top 3,000 clones of each sample pair, the repertoire overlap metrics D, R and F2 were calculated in VDJtools. With the reads reprocessed by TCRdb, a single entry stands for each CDR3 protein sequence and no DNA is reported. V and J calls and clone size were set by TCRdb, not the authors. This sample's clone table shows fewer than 5,000 distinct CDR3 sequences. The ten biggest clones cover about 24% of the sample.

The sequenced material came from CD8+ effector memory T cells (TEM) sorted from PBMCs. Reading the label with the study, this specimen's cell subset or site is: effector memory CD8 T cells, CCR7- CD45RO+ CD95+. This clonotype was obtained from a human donor in good health. The rearrangement combines TRBV6-4 with TRBJ2-2; TCRdb's assignment of TRBD1 cannot be checked, as there is no DNA. CDR3 sequence: CASSLQGDTGELFF.